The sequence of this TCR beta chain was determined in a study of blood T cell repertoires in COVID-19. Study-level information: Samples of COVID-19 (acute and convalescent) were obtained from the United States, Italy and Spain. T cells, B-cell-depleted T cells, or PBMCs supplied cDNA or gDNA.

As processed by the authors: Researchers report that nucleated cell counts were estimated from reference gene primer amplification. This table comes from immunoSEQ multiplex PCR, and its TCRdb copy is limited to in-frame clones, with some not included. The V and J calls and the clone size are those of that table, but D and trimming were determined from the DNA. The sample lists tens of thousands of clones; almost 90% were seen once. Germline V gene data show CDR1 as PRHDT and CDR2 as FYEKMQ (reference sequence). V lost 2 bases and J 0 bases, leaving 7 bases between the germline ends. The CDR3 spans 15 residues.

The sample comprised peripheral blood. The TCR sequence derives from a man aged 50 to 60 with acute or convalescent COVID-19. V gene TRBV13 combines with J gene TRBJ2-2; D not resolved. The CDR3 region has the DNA TGTGCCAGCAGCTTAAGGAGAACGAACACCGGGGAGCTGTTTTTT. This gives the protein CASSLRRTNTGELFF.